Below are 12 T cell receptor beta chains sequenced from a single sample in a study of HIV-infected children after antiretroviral therapy interruption. Stated treatment: PENTA 11 planned treatment interruption arm or continuous ART arm. A 3' RACE protocol on RNA, with unique molecular identifiers, produced the TCR library. TCRdb re-analysed the 3' RACE reads in MiXCR, keeping a single row per CDR3 protein. Counted here are about 89,000 distinct CDR3 sequences, about 7.2% occurring once; the ten biggest clones make up 0.9% to 1.3%. This specimen was CD45RA+ CD4+ T cells from PBMCs, pooled from several time points, taken from a donor given antiretroviral therapy, either interrupted or continuous. Subset here: naive CD4+ CD45RA+ CD45RO- T cells. The receptors were gathered from a pool of human donors with HIV.

This clonotype has ten or more counts. V usage is TRBV20-1 and J usage is TRBJ2-3; 7 bases map to TRBD1. The germline V gene has CDR1 DFQATT and CDR2 SNEGSKA (reference sequence). CDR3 length: 15 amino acids. V dropped 0 bases and J dropped 4; count of bases not matched to a gene: 7. DNA for the CDR3: TGCAGTGCTAGAGATTGGAGACAGGGCTCAGATACGCAGTATTTT. Translating it yields CSARDWRQGSDTQYF.

The chain couples TRBV15 to TRBJ2-1; TRBD2 agrees at 11 bases. Trimming removed 1 base from V and 4 bases from J; junction bases left unmatched: 12. The CDR3 has 19 residues. The germline V gene encodes CDR1 LNHNV and CDR2 YYDKDF (reference sequence). CDR3 residues: CATSRAWDETSGKYNEQFF. The CDR3, as DNA: TGTGCCACCAGCAGAGCGTGGGATGAGACTAGCGGGAAATACAATGAGCAGTTCTTC.

In this sample, this clonotype turned up many times. This rearrangement joins TRBV5-1 to TRBJ2-3; D perhaps matches TRBD1 (6 bases). V lost 4 bases to trimming and J lost 1 base, with 16 bases between them. CDR3 length: 16 residues. Looked up from germline, CDR1 is SGHRS and CDR2 is YFSETQ. Here the CDR3 reads CASSPSGTPRTDTQYF. The CDR3 DNA reads as TGCGCCAGCAGCCCTTCTGGGACACCCCGCACAGATACGCAGTATTTT.

This clonotype was found many times. This CDR3 reads CASSSSNSPLHF. The CDR3 DNA is TGTGCCAGTAGCTCTTCAAATTCACCCCTCCACTTT. This chain connects TRBV19 to TRBJ1-6; the D is unclear. The CDR3 covers 12 residues. Trimming stripped 6 bases from V and 7 bases from J, with 7 bases between. Germline CDR1 LNHDA, CDR2 SQIVND (reference sequence).

This clonotype appeared many times. The chain combines TRBV19 with TRBJ1-4; 8 bases are shared with TRBD1. Germline-derived CDR1 and CDR2 are LNHDA and SQIVND (reference sequence). The CDR3 contains 15 residues. Trimming took 5 bases from V and 8 from J; bases not matched to a gene: 10. The CDR3: CASSPRTGRPEKLFF. In DNA form, the CDR3 reads TGTGCCAGTAGTCCCCGGACAGGGCGTCCAGAAAAACTGTTTTTT.

In its sample, this clonotype was seen many times. The chain joins TRBV5-1 to TRBJ2-4, with D uncertain. This CDR3 is built from 14 residues. Germline V gene lookup returns CDR1 SGHRS and CDR2 YFSETQ. Between the trimmed V and J ends, which lost 0 bases and 0 bases, there was a span of 4 bases. The CDR3 nucleotides read TGCGCCAGCAGCTTGGAAGTAGCCAAAAACATTCAGTACTTC. Protein product: CASSLEVAKNIQYF.

This clonotype occurred many times. The chain joins TRBV29-1 to TRBJ2-7, with D perhaps TRBD1 (5 bases). Germline V gene data show CDR1 as SQVTM and CDR2 as ANQGSEA. V was shortened by 6 bases and J by 3 bases, with 15 bases between the two germline ends. The CDR3 extends over 13 amino acids. The CDR3 region has the DNA TGCAGCGTAGAAACAGGCTTCAGCTACGAGCAGTACTTC. It encodes CSVETGFSYEQYF.

The chain joins TRBV13 to TRBJ1-1, with D unresolved. V was cut by 5 bases and J by 4 bases, with 11 bases left in between. Germline V gene data show CDR1 as PRHDT and CDR2 as FYEKMQ (reference sequence). The CDR3 length is 13 residues. The CDR3 is CASSPLFGTEAFF. The DNA for the CDR3 is TGTGCCAGCAGCCCTTTGTTCGGCACTGAAGCTTTCTTT.

This clonotype was detected ten times or more. The chain is built from TRBV6-1 and TRBJ1-5; weak D call: TRBD1 (6 bases). The CDR3 has 13 residues. Germline V gene sequence: CDR1 MNHNS, CDR2 SASEGT. The V end was cut by 6 bases, the J end by 6 bases, with 12 bases between. The CDR3 reads CASRKQGSQPQHF. The DNA of the CDR3 is TGTGCCAGCAGGAAACAGGGCAGTCAGCCCCAGCATTTT.

This clonotype was observed many times. The DNA of the CDR3 is TGTGCCAGCAGCTTATCCGGGAGGGCCGAGTTCTTC. This gives the protein CASSLSGRAEFF. The rearrangement links TRBV5-5 to TRBJ2-1; 8 bases are a match to TRBD2. The CDR3 runs to 12 residues. Germline V gene lookup returns CDR1 SGHKS and CDR2 YYEKEE (reference sequence). The J segment lost 14 bases and the V segment lost 2 bases, leaving 6 bases of the junction unmatched.

This clonotype was picked up many times. V and J are TRBV4-2 and TRBJ1-1; D gene unclear. The CDR3 length is 17 residues. V gave up 0 bases and J gave up 1 base, with 15 bases separating them. CDR1 is LGHNA, CDR2 YNFKEQ, per germline. In nucleotides, the CDR3 is TGTGCCAGCAGCCAAGAAGGGATAATGAGTCAGAACACTGAAGCTTTCTTT. It encodes CASSQEGIMSQNTEAFF.

The CDR3 loop is CASSSSGPTGELFF. CDR3 nucleotide sequence: TGCGCCAGCAGCTCCTCAGGGCCGACCGGGGAGCTGTTTTTT. The chain uses TRBV5-1 and TRBJ2-2, with D possibly being TRBD1 (5 bases). V was pared by 3 bases and J by 5 bases, with 11 bases between. CDR3 size: 14 residues. Germline CDR1 reads SGHRS; CDR2 reads YFSETQ.